The next 9 T cell receptor beta chains were all read from a single sample in a study of control samples from healthy donors and cancer patients. The data were produced by immunoSEQ multiplex PCR, yet TCRdb's version contains in-frame clones alone and is incomplete. The data show about 190,000 clones, with about 93% seen just once and about 1.5% held by the top ten. Sample: blood. The receptors come from a man aged 18 to 30 in good health.

V is TRBV10-3 and J is TRBJ2-2, with D perhaps TRBD1 or TRBD2 (5 bases each). Looked up from germline, CDR1 is ENHRY and CDR2 is SYGVKD. V was shortened by 4 bases and J by 2 bases, with 20 bases between the two germline ends. The CDR3 spans 18 residues. The CDR3 here is CAISGSTRDGINTGELFF. The CDR3 coding sequence is TGTGCCATCAGTGGATCCACCCGGGACGGGATAAACACCGGGGAGCTGTTTTTT.

This clone was counted once. The CDR3 DNA is TGTGCCAGCAGCTTAACCTCCCCCGGGGAGCTGTTTTTT. This gives the protein CASSLTSPGELFF. The V call is TRBV7-9, the J call TRBJ2-2; D is undetermined. The V and J ends lost 2 bases and 6 bases respectively, with 7 bases between them. The germline gives CDR1 SEHNR, CDR2 FQNEAQ (reference sequence). This CDR3 is built from 13 residues.

The chain is built from TRBV19 and TRBJ1-2; 7 bases are a match to TRBD1. With V trimmed by 7 bases and J by 4 bases, 12 bases remained unmatched. From germline, CDR1 is LNHDA and CDR2 SQIVND (reference sequence). The CDR3 length is 15 residues. CDR3 loop: CASTPWEGAGYGYTF. The CDR3 nucleotides are TGTGCCAGTACCCCCTGGGAGGGGGCAGGCTATGGCTACACCTTC.

DNA of the CDR3: TGTGCCTGGAGTGTACAAAGGCCGTCTGGGGCCAACGTCCTGACTTTC. Translation gives CAWSVQRPSGANVLTF. The V call is TRBV30, the J call TRBJ2-6; D not certain. Germline CDR1 GTSNPN, CDR2 SVGIG (reference sequence). V was trimmed by 0 bases and J by 1 base, leaving 10 bases between them. CDR3 size: 16 residues.

The chain uses TRBV6-1 and TRBJ1-1, with a tentative D call TRBD1 (5 bases). CDR3 length equals 12 residues. Trimming removed 3 bases at V and 11 bases at J, with 13 bases between. Germline assignment: CDR1 MNHNS and CDR2 SASEGT. Here the CDR3 DNA reads TGTGCCAGCAGTGATGTTGGGGCAAGGGCTTTCTTT. It translates to CASSDVGARAFF.

This chain uses TRBV7-8 with TRBJ2-2, with 12 bases that match TRBD2. The CDR3 length is 16 residues. Germline V lookup: CDR1 SGHVS, CDR2 FQNEAQ. Trimming removed 5 bases from V and 5 bases from J; junction bases left unmatched: 6. The CDR3 nucleotides are TGTGCCAGCAGCCCGCGGACTAGCGGGGATACCGGGGAGCTGTTTTTT. This gives the protein CASSPRTSGDTGELFF.

The rearrangement joins TRBV21-1 to TRBJ1-5. TRBV21-1 is noted as a pseudogene. The CDR3 loop spans 16 amino acids. CDR3 protein: CASLETPPGLNQPQHF. The CDR3 bases are TGTGCCAGCTTAGAGACCCCTCCTGGCCTTAATCAGCCCCAGCATTTT.

The V call is TRBV5-6, the J call TRBJ2-5; 11 bases line up with TRBD2. The V segment lost 3 bases and the J segment 5 bases; nucleotides outside the gene matches: 9. The CDR3 contains 16 residues. Germline V gene sequence: CDR1 SGHDT, CDR2 YYEEEE. The CDR3 DNA sequence: TGTGCCAGCAGCTCCACCACTAGCGGGGGTTGGGAGACCCAGTACTTC. Residues: CASSSTTSGGWETQYF.

CDR3 nucleotide sequence: TGTGCCAGCAGTGCGGAGATTAACTACGAGCAGTACTTC. Encoded protein: CASSAEINYEQYF. This chain connects TRBV6-4 to TRBJ2-7; D is uncertain. V was cut by 4 bases and J by 3 bases, with 10 bases left in between. The CDR3 has 13 amino acids. CDR1 is MRHNA, CDR2 SNTAGT, per germline.